This TCR beta chain was captured by sequencing in a study of CD8+ T cells in alopecia areata. Study at large: Spontaneously alopecic C3H/HeJ graft donors, about 6-13 months old, gave skin to roughly 7-11-week-old female C3H/HeJ mice.

A remark on this clone: Genes here carry mouse names. The observed sequence ends 4 residues before the CDR3 terminus, with the missing tail filled in from the germline J gene.

Extraction of RNA preceded its reverse transcription into cDNA, which served as the sequencing template. Profiling relied on immunoSEQ multiplex PCR, and the TCRdb table lists in-frame clones only, not all of them. Reported are approximately 300,000 clones, none seen only once; the ten largest carry 1.2%. Cutaneous lymph nodes were pooled and cells sorted by CD4, CD8alpha, NKG2D, NKG2ACE and more. CDR3 length: 15 residues. CDR1 is NNHDY and CDR2 is SYVADS in the germline V gene. This clonotype originated in a C3H/HeJ mouse with alopecia areata. The mouse strain carries the MHC haplotype H2-k. Sequences were obtained from CD4+ T cells sorted from a lymph node. The chain links TRBV13-3 to TRBJ2-1; 12 bases map to TRBD1. The CDR3 region is CASSAGTGGEAEQFF. The CDR3 DNA, read in part, is TGTGCCAGCAGTGCGGGGACAGGGGGCGAGGCT.